A single sample gave rise to the 28 T cell receptor beta chains below, sequenced in a study of T cells in Graves' hyperthyroidism and ophthalmopathy. Authors of the study amplified TCR beta CDR3 regions from RNA transcripts. TCR CDR3 regions were first amplified by RT-PCR with HTBI primers. TCRdb processed the multiplex PCR reads anew with MiXCR; each CDR3 protein has one entry. Altogether fewer than 200,000 distinct CDR3 sequences are present, about 9% being singletons, with the ten largest covering approximately 20%. The specimen sequenced was blood. The receptors come from a young woman with Graves' hyperthyroidism that later progressed to Graves' ophthalmopathy.

This clonotype was seen a few times. One end of the junction fails to match germline, which may point to a read error. The rearrangement links TRBV10-3 to TRBJ2-7; D gene unclear. In germline, CDR1 is ENHRY, CDR2 SYGVKD. This CDR3 is built from 15 residues. The CDR3 DNA reads as TGTGCCACCGAACTAAATGGGCCCAACTCCCACGAGCAGTACTTC. This gives the protein CATELNGPNSHEQYF.

A single count supports this clonotype. The chain employs TRBV20-1 and TRBJ1-6, with 7 bases that match TRBD1. CDR3 size: 15 residues. V was pared by 5 bases and J by 1 base, with 5 bases of the junction left unmatched. Per the germline V gene, CDR1 is DFQATT and CDR2 is SNEGSKA (reference sequence). CDR3 amino acids: CSASVTGSYNSPLHF. The CDR3 bases are TGCAGTGCTTCCGTGACAGGGTCCTATAATTCACCCCTCCACTTT.

This clonotype was detected ten times or more. This chain uses TRBV15 with TRBJ2-5; the D gene could be TRBD1 or TRBD2 (5 bases each). V was cut by 0 bases and J by 6 bases, with 32 bases left in between. Looked up from germline, CDR1 is LNHNV and CDR2 is YYDKDF (reference sequence). The length of the CDR3 is 21 residues. The CDR3 DNA is TGTGCCACCAGCAGAGATGGGCTGATCCGGGACCCATCAAGAGGGATGAAGACCCAGTACTTC. The encoded protein is CATSRDGLIRDPSRGMKTQYF.

The sample holds a few counts of this clonotype. A much larger clone lies one base from this, so it may be a read error. CDR3 protein: CASSPGIGDTQYF. CDR3 coding DNA: TGTGCCAGCAGCCCGGGGATTGGAGATACGCAGTATTTT. The rearrangement links TRBV13 to TRBJ2-3; perhaps TRBD2 as D (5 bases). The germline gives CDR1 PRHDT, CDR2 FYEKMQ (reference sequence). The CDR3 runs 13 residues. The V gene lost 5 bases and the J gene lost 5 bases, with 11 bases spanning the gap.

The rearrangement joins TRBV2 to TRBJ2-5, with 7 positions matching TRBD1. Germline V gene sequence: CDR1 SNHLY, CDR2 FYNNEI. V trimming: 6 bases; J trimming: 5 bases; junction bases outside the gene matches: 9. The CDR3 runs 14 residues. CDR3 protein: CASSLQGSPETQYF. CDR3 DNA sequence: TGTGCCAGCAGCCTACAGGGGAGTCCGGAGACCCAGTACTTC.

This clonotype has a count of ten or more. The chain has TRBV3-1 and TRBJ1-1; no clear D. There are 13 residues in the CDR3. Per germline, CDR1 LGHDT and CDR2 YNNKEL (reference sequence). V shed 6 bases and J shed 3 bases, with 11 bases lying between them. The CDR3 protein is CASSSTRDTEAFF. CDR3 nucleotides: TGTGCCAGCAGTTCCACACGGGACACTGAAGCTTTCTTT.

This clonotype showed up many times. This chain connects TRBV19 to TRBJ1-3; unclear D gene. The CDR3 covers 15 residues. CDR1 is LNHDA and CDR2 is SQIVND in the germline V gene (reference sequence). Trimming shortened V by 3 bases and J by 2 bases, and 11 bases separated the two germline ends. The CDR3 loop reads CASSMSRMAGNTIYF. In nucleotides, the CDR3 is TGTGCCAGTAGTATGTCCAGGATGGCTGGAAACACCATATATTTT.

This clonotype was recorded at least ten times. The gene calls are TRBV3-1 and TRBJ1-2, with TRBD1 matching 8 bases. The germline V gene encodes CDR1 LGHDT and CDR2 YNNKEL (reference sequence). J lost 7 bases, V lost 3 bases, and 7 bases had no gene match. This CDR3 contains 14 residues. The DNA of the CDR3 is TGTGCCAGCAGCCACCGGACAGGGAACCGTGGCTACACCTTC. Amino acid sequence: CASSHRTGNRGYTF.

Comment on this clonotype: No conserved phenylalanine or tryptophan is present at the end of the CDR3, so a read error is the likely explanation. The CDR3 region has the DNA TGTGCCAGCAGCGAGGGGAGCTCTGGAAACACCATATATTCT. Translation: CASSEGSSGNTIYS. The chain carries TRBV7-3 and TRBJ1-3; D possibly corresponds to TRBD1 (5 bases). Germline CDR1 reads SGHTA; CDR2 reads FQGTGA. This CDR3 is built from 14 residues. Trimming removed 5 bases at V and 0 bases at J, with 8 bases between.

The chain is built from TRBV29-1 and TRBJ2-3; the match to TRBD2 covers 13 bases. This CDR3 contains 15 residues. J was trimmed by 1 base and V by 6 bases; bases with no gene match: 4. CDR1 SQVTM and CDR2 ANQGSEA come from the germline V gene. CDR3 protein: CSVDGLAGGTDTQYF. In DNA, the CDR3 is TGCAGCGTCGACGGACTAGCGGGGGGCACAGATACGCAGTATTTT.

This clonotype was counted many times. The genes are TRBV6-1 and TRBJ1-6; 11 positions agree with TRBD1. Germline CDR1 MNHNS, CDR2 SASEGT. The CDR3 contains 15 residues. V lost 9 bases, J lost 7 bases, and 8 bases stayed unmatched. In nucleotides, the CDR3 is TGTGCCAGTGAGCACTGGACAGGGGGCAATTCACCCCTCCACTTT. It encodes CASEHWTGGNSPLHF.

This clonotype was seen ten or more times. The genes are TRBV7-3 and TRBJ1-1, with 9 bases fitting TRBD1. V was clipped by 5 bases and J by 5 bases; unmatched bases: 3. CDR3 length: 13 residues. Looked up from germline, CDR1 is SGHTA and CDR2 is FQGTGA. The CDR3 DNA follows: TGTGCCAGCAGCCCACAGGGGGCAACTGAAGCTTTCTTT. Its translation: CASSPQGATEAFF.

In its sample, this clonotype was seen many times. This chain connects TRBV3-1 to TRBJ2-2, with D possibly matching TRBD2 (6 bases). This CDR3 has 16 residues. The germline V gene has CDR1 LGHDT and CDR2 YNNKEL (reference sequence). V was clipped by 2 bases and J by 4 bases, with 14 bases between them. Here the CDR3 DNA reads TGTGCCAGCAGCCAAAGACTAGATCGCGCCACCGGGGAGCTGTTTTTT. Protein product: CASSQRLDRATGELFF.

The table lists this clonotype with a few counts. V is TRBV19 and J is TRBJ1-2, with 8 bases aligning to TRBD1. The germline gives CDR1 LNHDA, CDR2 SQIVND (reference sequence). This CDR3 has 13 residues. Losses at the gene ends were 4 bases for V and 4 bases for J; bases not matched to a gene: 2. CDR3 amino acids: CASSKGQVYGYTF. The CDR3 region has the DNA TGTGCCAGTAGTAAGGGACAGGTCTATGGCTACACCTTC.

This clonotype was counted at least ten times. This chain links TRBV11-2 with TRBJ1-4, with D uncertain. Between the trimmed V and J ends, which lost 0 bases and 3 bases, there was a span of 17 bases. This CDR3 is 18 amino acids long. The germline V gene has CDR1 SGHAT and CDR2 FQNNGV. DNA for the CDR3: TGTGCCAGCAGCTTAGACCTCTTATACTGGGGAGCTAATGAAAAACTGTTTTTT. It codes for CASSLDLLYWGANEKLFF.

This clonotype was seen many times. This sequence joins TRBV11-2 and TRBJ2-3; D not certain. This CDR3 has 14 amino acids. Trimming took 1 base from V and 6 from J, leaving 11 bases between them. Per the germline V gene, CDR1 is SGHAT and CDR2 is FQNNGV. DNA for the CDR3: TGTGCCAGCAGCTTAGCCATCCAAACGGATACGCAGTATTTT. Amino acid sequence: CASSLAIQTDTQYF.

This clonotype was seen repeatedly, ten times or more. This rearrangement joins TRBV20-1 to TRBJ1-5; possibly TRBD1 for D (6 bases). Trimming shortened V by 3 bases and J by 1 base, and 7 bases separated the two germline ends. The CDR3 spans 13 residues. CDR1 is DFQATT and CDR2 is SNEGSKA in the germline V gene (reference sequence). CDR3 loop: CSASQGSNQPQHF. In DNA form, the CDR3 reads TGCAGTGCTAGTCAGGGGAGCAATCAGCCCCAGCATTTT.

Sample share makes this clonotype medium-sized. V and J are TRBV7-2 and TRBJ1-5; no definite D call. Germline V gene sequence: CDR1 SGHTA, CDR2 FQGNSA. Trimming took off 7 bases at V and 5 bases at J, with 15 bases between the two ends. The CDR3 covers 14 residues. In DNA form, the CDR3 reads TGTGCCAGCAACGACGGAGTCGCGGATCAGCCCCAGCATTTT. Its protein product is CASNDGVADQPQHF.

This clonotype turned up a few times. The CDR3 sequence: CASGAYEQYF. The CDR3 nucleotides are TGTGCCAGCGGCGCCTACGAGCAGTACTTC. J is TRBJ2-7 and V is TRBV25-1; no clear D gene. V lost 8 bases to trimming and J lost 2 bases, with 4 bases between them. This CDR3 has 10 residues. The germline V gene encodes CDR1 MGHDK and CDR2 SYGVNS.

This clonotype came up many times. The chain recombines TRBV20-1 with TRBJ2-1, with 11 bases fitting TRBD2. Germline trimming cut 6 bases from V and 1 base from J; bases unmatched to any gene: 5. Germline V gene sequence: CDR1 DFQATT, CDR2 SNEGSKA (reference sequence). The CDR3 runs to 15 residues. The DNA for the CDR3 is TGCAGTGCCCCCGCTAGCGGGAGGTCCTACAATGAGCAGTTCTTC. It encodes CSAPASGRSYNEQFF.

This clonotype showed up many times. The rearrangement uses TRBV19 and TRBJ2-3; 8 bases align to TRBD2. V lost 7 bases and J lost 4; bases outside the gene matches: 10. The CDR3 has 15 residues. Germline lookup yields CDR1 LNHDA and CDR2 SQIVND (reference sequence). CDR3 in amino acids: CASNGISGSADTQYF. The CDR3 nucleotides are TGTGCCAGTAATGGTATCAGCGGGAGCGCAGATACGCAGTATTTT.

Many counts were recorded for this clonotype. This chain connects TRBV9 to TRBJ1-1; no reliable D call. CDR1 and CDR2 (germline): SGDLS, YYNGEE. V was trimmed by 0 bases and J by 8 bases, leaving 11 bases between them. CDR3 length: 13 residues. CDR3 in amino acids: CASSVAGSQEAFF. Written as DNA, the CDR3 is TGTGCCAGCAGCGTAGCTGGGTCACAGGAAGCTTTCTTT.

This clonotype was found many times. V and J are TRBV12-3 or TRBV12-4 and TRBJ1-3; 7 bases map to TRBD1. The CDR3 is made up of 15 amino acids. V was clipped by 0 bases and J by 4 bases; unmatched bases: 3. CDR3 nucleotides: TGTGCCAGCAGTTTAGCCCGGACAGGAGGAAACACCATATATTTT. This translates into CASSLARTGGNTIYF.

This clonotype has at least ten counts. The rearrangement uses TRBV7-9 and TRBJ2-5; D unresolved. CDR1 is SEHNR, CDR2 FQNEAQ, per germline (reference sequence). V was clipped by 4 bases and J by 2 bases, with 5 bases between them. This CDR3 spans 12 amino acids. The CDR3 spells CASSSGQETQYF. The DNA of the CDR3 is TGTGCCAGCAGCTCAGGACAAGAGACCCAGTACTTC.

In its sample, this clonotype was seen a few times. The chain carries TRBV6-2 or TRBV6-3 and TRBJ2-7; D may be TRBD2 (6 bases). The CDR3 has 13 residues. The V end was cut by 3 bases, the J end by 4 bases, with 10 bases between. Germline CDR1 MNHEY, CDR2 SVGEGT. CDR3 residues: CASSYGGTYEQYF. In nucleotides, the CDR3 is TGTGCCAGCAGTTATGGGGGGACTTACGAGCAGTACTTC.

V and J are TRBV4-1 and TRBJ1-2, with D uncertain. This CDR3 region has 14 residues. Trimming stripped 0 bases from V and 6 bases from J, with 11 bases between. Germline V lookup: CDR1 MGHRA, CDR2 YSYEKL. The CDR3: CASSQERDGDGYTF. CDR3 nucleotide sequence: TGCGCCAGCAGCCAAGAAAGAGACGGCGATGGCTACACCTTC.

This clonotype was counted at least ten times. The V and J genes are TRBV5-1 and TRBJ2-3; D may be TRBD1 (5 bases). The CDR3 runs 14 residues. Between the trimmed V and J ends, which lost 1 base and 5 bases, there was a span of 11 bases. CDR1 is SGHRS, CDR2 YFSETQ, per germline. The CDR3 loop reads CASSLMGQRDTQYF. The DNA for the CDR3 is TGCGCCAGCAGCTTGATGGGGCAAAGAGATACGCAGTATTTT.

The chain carries TRBV24-1 and TRBJ2-3; 12 positions match TRBD1. J was trimmed by 3 bases and V by 4 bases; bases with no gene match: 10. Looked up from germline, CDR1 is KGHDR and CDR2 is SFDVKD. CDR3 length: 18 residues. CDR3 sequence (DNA): TGTGCCACCAGTGAAACCGGGACAGGGGGCGGTATGACAGATACGCAGTATTTT. Translation: CATSETGTGGGMTDTQYF.